What follows are 11 T cell receptor beta chains derived from one specimen sequenced in a study of cytomegalovirus exposure and HLA in healthy donors. Vbeta (60) and Jbeta (13) primers were used in the PCR. Repertoires were generated with immunoSEQ multiplex PCR, while TCRdb's copy carries only in-frame clones and drops some. The data contain about 150,000 clones, approximately 84% of them singletons. The sequencing sample was made of PBMCs. The receptors here all came from a woman aged 18-35 years in good health and CMV-seronegative.

The genes are TRBV19 and TRBJ2-3, with 9 bases matching TRBD2. After removal of 3 bases from V and 8 bases from J, the junction contained 9 bases not matched to a gene. This CDR3 has 15 amino acids. The germline V gene has CDR1 LNHDA and CDR2 SQIVND (reference sequence). CDR3 protein: CASSIGLAGIGTQYF. In DNA, the CDR3 is TGTGCCAGTAGTATTGGCCTAGCGGGGATTGGTACGCAGTATTTT.

The CDR3 DNA follows: TGTGCCAGCAGCTTATCGGGGACAGAAGCCTACGAGCAGTACTTC. Protein: CASSLSGTEAYEQYF. This chain joins TRBV7-2 and TRBJ2-7, with TRBD1 identical over 7 bases. Germline trimming cut 2 bases from V and 2 bases from J; bases unmatched to any gene: 6. Germline-derived CDR1 and CDR2 are SGHTA and FQGNSA. The CDR3 length is 15 residues.

The chain couples TRBV7-8 to TRBJ2-1, with D maybe TRBD2 (5 bases). Germline V gene lookup returns CDR1 SGHVS and CDR2 FQNEAQ. The CDR3 spans 16 residues. Trimming took off 0 bases at V and 2 bases at J, with 11 bases between the two ends. CDR3 sequence (DNA): TGTGCCAGCAGCTTAGCGGCACTAGGGACCTACAATGAGCAGTTCTTC. Its translation: CASSLAALGTYNEQFF.

The V and J genes are TRBV4-1 and TRBJ2-1, with 8 bases matching TRBD2. The junction had 6 bases not matched to a gene; V was cut back by 4 bases and J by 4 bases. Looked up from germline, CDR1 is MGHRA and CDR2 is YSYEKL. The CDR3 is 15 amino acids. This chain's CDR3 is CASSRVAGTYNEQFF. The CDR3 region has the DNA TGCGCCAGCAGCCGAGTAGCGGGAACATACAATGAGCAGTTCTTC.

The J gene is TRBJ2-3, the V gene TRBV18, with a tentative D call TRBD2 (5 bases). V was shortened by 2 bases and J by 4 bases, with 7 bases between the two germline ends. The CDR3 covers 13 residues. Germline lookup yields CDR1 KGHSH and CDR2 LQKENI. The CDR3 DNA follows: TGTGCCAGCTCACCATTGGAGGCAGATACGCAGTATTTT. Its translation: CASSPLEADTQYF.

The V and J genes are TRBV11-2 and TRBJ2-7; TRBD1 might be the D (5 bases). Trimming removed 5 bases from V and 3 bases from J, with 17 bases in between. Germline-derived CDR1 and CDR2 are SGHAT and FQNNGV. This CDR3 has 15 residues. This chain's CDR3 is CASSPRTRSLYEQYF. CDR3 DNA sequence: TGTGCCAGCAGCCCGCGGACACGATCCCTCTACGAGCAGTACTTC.

As concerns this clone: The same CDR3 arises from other DNA sequences in this sample as well. The chain joins TRBV13 to TRBJ2-3; 12 bases are shared with TRBD2. J gave up 6 bases and V 0 bases, and 4 bases lay outside the gene matches. This CDR3 has 16 amino acids. Germline V lookup: CDR1 PRHDT, CDR2 FYEKMQ (reference sequence). DNA of the CDR3: TGTGCCAGCAGCTTAGGGACTAGCGGGAGCCTCGATACGCAGTATTTT. Translating gives CASSLGTSGSLDTQYF. Combining the CDR3 with reference TRBV13 and TRBJ2-3 gives the whole variable domain AAGVIQSPRHLIKEKRETATLKCYPIPRHDTVYWYQQGPGQDPQFLISFYEKMQSDKGSIPDRFSAQQFSDYHSELNMSSLELGDSALYFCASSLGTSGSLDTQYFGPGTRLTVL.

The gene calls are TRBV18 and TRBJ1-3; 11 bases are shared with TRBD1. Germline lookup yields CDR1 KGHSH and CDR2 LQKENI. The trim removed 1 base at V and 1 base at J, leaving 6 bases unmatched. This CDR3 has 18 residues. The CDR3 loop is CASSPLGQGVSSGNTIYF. CDR3 sequence (DNA): TGTGCCAGCTCACCACTGGGACAGGGGGTTTCATCTGGAAACACCATATATTTT.

This rearrangement joins TRBV19 to TRBJ1-4; TRBD1 aligns across 8 bases. CDR1 is LNHDA, CDR2 SQIVND, per germline (reference sequence). The V and J ends lost 4 bases and 8 bases, in that order; junction bases with no gene match: 6. The CDR3 runs 14 residues. The CDR3 is CASSTRTGREKLFF. CDR3 DNA sequence: TGTGCCAGTAGTACCCGGACAGGGAGGGAAAAACTGTTTTTT.

The chain couples TRBV29-1 to TRBJ2-5; TRBD2 is a possible D gene (5 bases). The length of the CDR3 is 11 residues. Looked up from germline, CDR1 is SQVTM and CDR2 is ANQGSEA. Trimming stripped 3 bases from V and 3 bases from J, with 5 bases between. CDR3 sequence (DNA): TGCAGCGTTGACGGGGAAGAGACCCAGTACTTC. It specifies CSVDGEETQYF.

V and J are TRBV5-6 and TRBJ2-3, with a weak D call TRBD1 (6 bases). CDR1 is SGHDT and CDR2 is YYEEEE in the germline V gene. The CDR3 sequence is 14 residues long. The germline V and J ends were trimmed by 3 bases and 0 bases, with 8 bases remaining between them. The CDR3 DNA is TGTGCCAGCAGCTACGGACAGAGCACAGATACGCAGTATTTT. Protein sequence: CASSYGQSTDTQYF.